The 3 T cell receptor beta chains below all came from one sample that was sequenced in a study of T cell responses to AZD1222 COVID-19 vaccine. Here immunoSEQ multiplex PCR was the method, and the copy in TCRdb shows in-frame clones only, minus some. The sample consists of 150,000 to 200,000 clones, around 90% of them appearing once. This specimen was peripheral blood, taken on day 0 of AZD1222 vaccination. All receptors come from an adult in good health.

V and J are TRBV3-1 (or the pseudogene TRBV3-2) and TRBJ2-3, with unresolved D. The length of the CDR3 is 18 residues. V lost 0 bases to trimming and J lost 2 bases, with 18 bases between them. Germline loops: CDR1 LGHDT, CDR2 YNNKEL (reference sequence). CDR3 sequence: CASSQDWLTIPPTDTQYF. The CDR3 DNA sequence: TGTGCCAGCAGCCAAGATTGGTTAACTATACCCCCCACAGATACGCAGTATTTT.

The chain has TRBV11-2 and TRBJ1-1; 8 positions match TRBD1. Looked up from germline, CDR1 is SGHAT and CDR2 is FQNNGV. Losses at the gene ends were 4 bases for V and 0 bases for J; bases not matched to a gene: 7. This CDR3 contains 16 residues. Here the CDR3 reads CASSSRTGLMNTEAFF. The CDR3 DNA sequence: TGTGCCAGCAGCTCCCGGACAGGGCTTATGAACACTGAAGCTTTCTTT.

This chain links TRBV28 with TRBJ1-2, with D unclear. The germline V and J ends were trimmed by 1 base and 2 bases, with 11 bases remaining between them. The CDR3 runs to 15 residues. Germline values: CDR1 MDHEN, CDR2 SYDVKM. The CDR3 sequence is CASSLSRRPNYGYTF. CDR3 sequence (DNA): TGTGCCAGCAGTTTATCCAGGCGCCCAAACTATGGCTACACCTTC.